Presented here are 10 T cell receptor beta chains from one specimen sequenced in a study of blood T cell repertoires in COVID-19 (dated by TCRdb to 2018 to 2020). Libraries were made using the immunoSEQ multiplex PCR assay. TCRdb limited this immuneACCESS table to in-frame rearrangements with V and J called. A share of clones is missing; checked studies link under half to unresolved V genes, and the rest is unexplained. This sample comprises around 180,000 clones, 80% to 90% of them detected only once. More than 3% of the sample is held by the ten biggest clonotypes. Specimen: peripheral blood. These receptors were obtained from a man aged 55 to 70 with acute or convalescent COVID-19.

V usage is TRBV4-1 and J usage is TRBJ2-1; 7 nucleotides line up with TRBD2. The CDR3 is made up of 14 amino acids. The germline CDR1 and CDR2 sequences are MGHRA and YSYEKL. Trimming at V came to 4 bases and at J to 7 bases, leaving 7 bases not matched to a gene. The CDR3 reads CASSRGSGNNEQFF. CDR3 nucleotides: TGCGCCAGCAGCCGGGGCAGCGGGAATAATGAGCAGTTCTTC.

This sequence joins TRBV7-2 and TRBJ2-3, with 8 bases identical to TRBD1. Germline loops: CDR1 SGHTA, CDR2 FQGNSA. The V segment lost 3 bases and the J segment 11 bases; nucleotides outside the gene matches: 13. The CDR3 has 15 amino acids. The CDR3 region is CASSLTGTGLVGQYF. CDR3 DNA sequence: TGTGCCAGCAGCTTGACCGGGACAGGCTTGGTTGGGCAGTATTTT.

CDR3 region: CASSATGAGVLEQYF. The CDR3 bases are TGTGCCAGCAGTGCCACAGGGGCTGGGGTACTCGAGCAGTACTTC. This chain connects TRBV28 to TRBJ2-7; 7 bases are shared with TRBD1. The V gene end was trimmed by 5 bases and the J gene end by 6 bases; junction bases not matched to a gene: 13. The CDR3 totals 15 residues. Germline CDR1 MDHEN, CDR2 SYDVKM.

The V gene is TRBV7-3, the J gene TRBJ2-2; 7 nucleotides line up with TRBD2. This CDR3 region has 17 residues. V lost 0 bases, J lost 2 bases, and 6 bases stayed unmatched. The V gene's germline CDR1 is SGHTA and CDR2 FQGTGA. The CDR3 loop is CASSLTGGSFNTGELFF. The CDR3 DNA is TGTGCCAGCAGCTTAACCGGCGGGAGCTTTAACACCGGGGAGCTGTTTTTT.

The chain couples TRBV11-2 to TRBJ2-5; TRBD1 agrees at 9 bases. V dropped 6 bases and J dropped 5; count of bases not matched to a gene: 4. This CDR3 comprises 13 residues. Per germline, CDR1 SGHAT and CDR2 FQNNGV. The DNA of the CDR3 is TGTGCCAGCAGGCGACAGGGGGACGAGACCCAGTACTTC. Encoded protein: CASRRQGDETQYF.

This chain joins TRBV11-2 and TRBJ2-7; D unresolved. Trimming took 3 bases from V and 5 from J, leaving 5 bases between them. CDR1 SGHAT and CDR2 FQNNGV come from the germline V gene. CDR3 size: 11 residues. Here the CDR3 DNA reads TGTGCCAGCAGCTTCAACAACGAGCAGTACTTC. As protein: CASSFNNEQYF.

Written as DNA, the CDR3 is TGTGCCAGCAGCGAGACTAGGGCTGACACAGATACGCAGTATTTT. Translated, it gives CASSETRADTDTQYF. The chain recombines TRBV7-8 with TRBJ2-3; weak D call: TRBD2 (6 bases). V was clipped by 5 bases and J by 2 bases, with 14 bases between them. This CDR3 has 15 amino acids. Germline CDR1 and CDR2: SGHVS and FQNEAQ.

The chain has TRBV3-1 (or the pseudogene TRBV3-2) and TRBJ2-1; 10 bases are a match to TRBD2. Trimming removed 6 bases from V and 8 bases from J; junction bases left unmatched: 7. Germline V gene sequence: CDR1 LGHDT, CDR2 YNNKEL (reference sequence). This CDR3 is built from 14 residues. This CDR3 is CASSFTSGNHEQFF. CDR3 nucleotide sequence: TGTGCCAGCAGTTTCACTAGCGGGAACCATGAGCAGTTCTTC.

CDR3 sequence: CASSLMRANTEAFF. The CDR3 DNA sequence: TGTGCCAGCAGTTTAATGCGTGCGAACACTGAAGCTTTCTTT. J is TRBJ1-1 and V is TRBV28; D is uncertain. Germline CDR1 and CDR2: MDHEN and SYDVKM. The germline V and J ends were trimmed by 2 bases and 1 base, with 8 bases remaining between them. The CDR3 runs 14 residues.

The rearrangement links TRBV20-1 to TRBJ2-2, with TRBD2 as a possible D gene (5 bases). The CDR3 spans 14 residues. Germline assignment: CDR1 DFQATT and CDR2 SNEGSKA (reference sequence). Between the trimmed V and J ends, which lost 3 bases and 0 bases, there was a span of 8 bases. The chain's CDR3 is CSASSATNTGELFF. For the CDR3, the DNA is TGCAGTGCTAGTAGCGCAACGAACACCGGGGAGCTGTTTTTT.